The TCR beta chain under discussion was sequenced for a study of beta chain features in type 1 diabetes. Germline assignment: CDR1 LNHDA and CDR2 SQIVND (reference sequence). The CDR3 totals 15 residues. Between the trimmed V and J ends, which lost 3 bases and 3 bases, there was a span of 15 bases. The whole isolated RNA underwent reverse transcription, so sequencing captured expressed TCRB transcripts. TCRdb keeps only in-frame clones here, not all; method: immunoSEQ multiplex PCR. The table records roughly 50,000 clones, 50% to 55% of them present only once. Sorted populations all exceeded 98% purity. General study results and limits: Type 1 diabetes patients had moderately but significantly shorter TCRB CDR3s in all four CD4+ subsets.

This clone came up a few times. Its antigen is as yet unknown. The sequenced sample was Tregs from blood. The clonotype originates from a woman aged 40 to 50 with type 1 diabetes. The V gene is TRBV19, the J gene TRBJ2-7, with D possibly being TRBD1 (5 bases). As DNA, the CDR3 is TGTGCCAGTAGTATCGAAGGGGTTGGCGGCTACGAGCAGTACTTC. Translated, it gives CASSIEGVGGYEQYF.